One sample yielded the 22 T cell receptor beta chains listed below, sequenced in a study of shared clonotypes between healthy human individuals. Assay: immunoSEQ multiplex PCR; the TCRdb copy retains only in-frame clones and omits some. The sample consists of fewer than 2.5 million clones, more than 85% of them appearing once. The material sequenced was naive CD4+ T cells from PBMCs. Subset of the sample: CD45RA+ positively selected. The origin of the receptors is a man between 18 and 35 years old in good health. Some clones in this sample may be carry-over from other donors' samples.

The V call is TRBV7-2, the J call TRBJ1-1; D not resolved. Between the trimmed V and J ends, which lost 3 bases and 4 bases, there was a span of 15 bases. The germline V gene encodes CDR1 SGHTA and CDR2 FQGNSA. The CDR3 sequence is 15 residues long. The CDR3 DNA reads as TGTGCCAGCAGCTTTGGGCAGGAACGAGGCACTGAAGCTTTCTTT. Protein sequence: CASSFGQERGTEAFF.

J is TRBJ1-2 and V is TRBV28, with a weak D call TRBD1 (6 bases). Trimming removed 8 bases at V and 5 bases at J, with 15 bases between. The CDR3 contains 13 residues. The germline V gene encodes CDR1 MDHEN and CDR2 SYDVKM. The CDR3 region has the DNA TGTGCCAGCTTCATTACAGGGACGTATGGCTACACCTTC. As protein: CASFITGTYGYTF.

The rearrangement joins TRBV28 to TRBJ1-2; D remains ambiguous. Germline assignment: CDR1 MDHEN and CDR2 SYDVKM. V was shortened by 6 bases and J by 4 bases, with 9 bases between the two germline ends. This CDR3 spans 12 amino acids. CDR3: CASSGLVYGYTF. The CDR3 DNA reads TGTGCCAGCAGCGGCTTGGTCTATGGCTACACCTTC.

The DNA for the CDR3 is TGTGCCAGCAGCTTTGACAGTAACTATGGCTACACCTTC. Protein: CASSFDSNYGYTF. The rearrangement links TRBV11-2 to TRBJ1-2, with D possibly matching TRBD1 (5 bases). CDR3 size: 13 residues. The germline V gene has CDR1 SGHAT and CDR2 FQNNGV. Trimming took off 3 bases at V and 1 base at J, with 6 bases between the two ends.

This clone appeared a single time. The chain recombines TRBV15 with TRBJ2-2, with TRBD2 as a possible D gene (5 bases). Germline CDR1 LNHNV, CDR2 YYDKDF (reference sequence). Trimming took off 1 base at V and 5 bases at J, with 8 bases between the two ends. The CDR3 is made up of 14 amino acids. Here the CDR3 reads CATSRAGLTGELFF. CDR3 nucleotides: TGTGCCACCAGCAGAGCGGGGTTAACCGGGGAGCTGTTTTTT.

The gene calls are TRBV5-4 and TRBJ1-5; D gene uncertain. The CDR3 totals 14 residues. Trimming pared 4 bases from V and 10 bases from J, leaving 18 bases between. Germline CDR1 reads SGHNT; CDR2 reads YYREEE (reference sequence). CDR3 nucleotides: TGTGCCAGCAGCCCTGAGGGCAGCTCTGGTCCCCAGCATTTT. It is translated as CASSPEGSSGPQHF. Using reference TRBV5-4 and TRBJ1-5 for the parts outside the CDR3, the full variable domain is ETGVTQSPTHLIKTRGQQVTLRCSSQSGHNTVSWYQQALGQGPQFIFQYYREEENGRGNFPPRFSGLQFPNYSSELNVNALELDDSALYLCASSPEGSSGPQHFGDGTRLSIL.

This clone was picked up a small number of times. The CDR3 nucleotides are TGTGCCAGCAGACTACATAGGGGAAATGGCTACACCTTC. Translation: CASRLHRGNGYTF. The chain combines TRBV28 with TRBJ1-2; perhaps TRBD1 as D (5 bases). This CDR3 has 13 residues. Germline CDR1 reads MDHEN; CDR2 reads SYDVKM. Deletions cut 6 bases from V and 6 bases from J, with 14 bases between.

The chain is built from TRBV28 and TRBJ2-7, with 9 bases matching TRBD1. The V segment lost 7 bases and the J segment 5 bases; nucleotides outside the gene matches: 9. Germline-derived CDR1 and CDR2 are MDHEN and SYDVKM. The CDR3 loop spans 14 amino acids. This CDR3 is CASNTGTGFHEQYF. In nucleotides, the CDR3 is TGTGCCAGCAATACGGGGACAGGGTTTCACGAGCAGTACTTC. Supplemented by reference TRBV28 and TRBJ2-7, the full variable domain reads DVKVTQSSRYLVKRTGEKVFLECVQDMDHENMFWYRQDPGLGLRLIYFSYDVKMKEKGDIPEGYSVSREKKERFSLILESASTNQTSMYLCASNTGTGFHEQYFGPGTRLTVT.

This rearrangement joins TRBV14 to TRBJ2-2, with D possibly matching TRBD2 (6 bases). The CDR3 has 14 amino acids. V gave up 4 bases and J gave up 3 bases, with 9 bases separating them. The germline V gene has CDR1 SGHDN and CDR2 FVKESK. CDR3: CASSRDSYTGELFF. CDR3 coding DNA: TGTGCCAGCAGCCGGGACTCCTACACCGGGGAGCTGTTTTTT.

V and J are TRBV6-6 and TRBJ2-7; 11 bases align to TRBD2. Germline V gene sequence: CDR1 MNHNY, CDR2 SVGAGI (reference sequence). This CDR3 spans 15 amino acids. The V segment lost 6 bases and the J segment 4 bases; nucleotides outside the gene matches: 8. This CDR3 reads CASSKLAGESYEQYF. The CDR3 DNA reads TGTGCCAGCAGCAAACTAGCGGGAGAGAGTTACGAGCAGTACTTC.

The chain is built from TRBV15 and TRBJ1-1, with D unresolved. Germline V gives CDR1 LNHNV, CDR2 YYDKDF (reference sequence). The CDR3 is 14 residues long. Trimming shortened V by 1 base and J by 5 bases, and 11 bases separated the two germline ends. The CDR3 DNA reads TGTGCCACCAGCAGAGGGGGTTCCCCTACTGAAGCTTTCTTT. This codes for CATSRGGSPTEAFF.

This chain uses TRBV5-4 with TRBJ1-2; TRBD1 might be the D (6 bases). The CDR3 runs 15 residues. Trimming removed 0 bases from V and 1 base from J, with 10 bases in between. Germline lookup yields CDR1 SGHNT and CDR2 YYREEE (reference sequence). For the CDR3, the DNA is TGTGCCAGCAGCTTGGTTTCAGGGGTTAACTATGGCTACACCTTC. As protein: CASSLVSGVNYGYTF.

This chain uses TRBV2 with TRBJ2-7, with 9 bases that match TRBD1. CDR3 length: 15 residues. V was pared by 5 bases and J by 3 bases, with 8 bases of the junction left unmatched. Germline CDR1 reads SNHLY; CDR2 reads FYNNEI. The CDR3 DNA sequence: TGTGCCAGCAGTACGACAGGGGGATTTAACTACGAGCAGTACTTC. This codes for CASSTTGGFNYEQYF.

V is TRBV28 and J is TRBJ1-5; D might be TRBD1 (6 bases). The CDR3 spans 17 residues. Per germline, CDR1 MDHEN and CDR2 SYDVKM. V lost 3 bases and J lost 1, with 16 bases in between. CDR3 amino acids: CASSFRGGIRSNQPQHF. The DNA of the CDR3 is TGTGCCAGCAGTTTCAGGGGAGGGATCAGGAGCAATCAGCCCCAGCATTTT.

V usage is TRBV28 and J usage is TRBJ1-1, with D possibly TRBD1 on 5 matching bases. This CDR3 spans 15 amino acids. The V and J ends lost 6 bases and 4 bases respectively, with 18 bases between them. Germline V gene sequence: CDR1 MDHEN, CDR2 SYDVKM. Written as DNA, the CDR3 is TGTGCCAGCAGCCGCCCCCTTAGGGGTGGCACTGAAGCTTTCTTT. Its protein is CASSRPLRGGTEAFF.

On this clone: This sample also contains other DNA sequences that code for the same CDR3. V usage is TRBV5-4 and J usage is TRBJ1-1, with D possibly matching TRBD1 (5 bases). CDR3 length: 14 residues. Germline lookup yields CDR1 SGHNT and CDR2 YYREEE (reference sequence). Trimming stripped 0 bases from V and 3 bases from J, with 9 bases between. The CDR3 DNA sequence: TGTGCCAGCAGCTTGGGGGGGAGGGACACTGAAGCTTTCTTT. Translation gives CASSLGGRDTEAFF. Together with reference TRBV5-4 and TRBJ1-1, the CDR3 gives the full variable domain: ETGVTQSPTHLIKTRGQQVTLRCSSQSGHNTVSWYQQALGQGPQFIFQYYREEENGRGNFPPRFSGLQFPNYSSELNVNALELDDSALYLCASSLGGRDTEAFFGQGTRLTVV.

This clone appeared a single time. The sample holds other DNA sequences that translate to the same CDR3. This sequence joins TRBV18 and TRBJ2-5; the D call may be TRBD1 or TRBD2 (5 bases each). The germline CDR1 and CDR2 sequences are KGHSH and LQKENI. The CDR3 is made up of 15 amino acids. Trimming left V 3 bases short and J 3 bases short, with 14 bases between. CDR3 protein: CASSPPGTSEETQYF. The CDR3 DNA reads as TGTGCCAGCTCACCTCCCGGGACGTCAGAAGAGACCCAGTACTTC.

This clone showed up just once. Other DNA sequences from this sample encode an identical CDR3 as well. The chain couples TRBV7-6 to TRBJ2-7; 9 bases align to TRBD1. The CDR3 is 15 residues long. V dropped 5 bases and J dropped 3; count of bases not matched to a gene: 8. In germline, CDR1 is SGHVS, CDR2 FNYEAQ. DNA of the CDR3: TGTGCCAGCAGCCTCAGCGGGACAGGGAGCTACGAGCAGTACTTC. Translation: CASSLSGTGSYEQYF.

This clone was seen a few times. The V and J genes are TRBV4-1 and TRBJ2-7; D gene unclear. CDR1 is MGHRA, CDR2 YSYEKL, per germline. With 1 base removed from V and 2 bases from J, the gap between germline ends came to 6 bases. The CDR3 runs 13 residues. Here the CDR3 DNA reads TGCGCCAGCAGCCAAGGACGCCCCTACGAGCAGTACTTC. Residues: CASSQGRPYEQYF.

V usage is TRBV25-1 and J usage is TRBJ1-2; possible D gene TRBD1, 6 bases. Trimming stripped 5 bases from V and 4 bases from J, with 14 bases between. This CDR3 contains 14 residues. The germline V gene encodes CDR1 MGHDK and CDR2 SYGVNS. The DNA of the CDR3 is TGTGCCAGCAGTTTTTCAGGGGAAGGCTATGGCTACACCTTC. It is translated as CASSFSGEGYGYTF.

The chain carries TRBV11-2 and TRBJ2-3; 8 nucleotides match TRBD2. Germline V CDR1 and CDR2: SGHAT, FQNNGV. J was trimmed by 5 bases and V by 6 bases; bases with no gene match: 10. This CDR3 is built from 15 residues. The CDR3 here is CASRRPGREGDTQYF. The CDR3 bases are TGTGCCAGCAGGAGACCGGGACGGGAGGGAGATACGCAGTATTTT.

The chain employs TRBV7-3 and TRBJ1-2, with TRBD1 matching over 11 bases. CDR1 SGHTA and CDR2 FQGTGA come from the germline V gene. The CDR3 runs to 18 residues. Losses at the gene ends were 2 bases for V and 4 bases for J; bases not matched to a gene: 12. The DNA for the CDR3 is TGTGCCAGCAGCTTAGACGGACAGGGGGCCGGTGGATCCTATGGCTACACCTTC. Translated: CASSLDGQGAGGSYGYTF.